A single sample is the source of the 18 T cell receptor beta chains below, sequenced in a study of blood T cell repertoires in COVID-19. Assay used: immunoSEQ multiplex PCR; TCRdb lists only in-frame clones, some missing. The table has tens of thousands of clones, 85% seen once; the top ten hold 38%. The material sequenced was peripheral blood. The receptors stem from a man older than 75 with acute or convalescent COVID-19.

This sequence joins TRBV19 and TRBJ2-3, with TRBD2 matching 9 bases. CDR3 length: 16 amino acids. J was trimmed by 1 base and V by 2 bases; bases with no gene match: 4. Germline V gene data show CDR1 as LNHDA and CDR2 as SQIVND (reference sequence). In DNA, the CDR3 is TGTGCCAGTAGTATATCCCTAGCGGGGCGCACAGATACGCAGTATTTT. This codes for CASSISLAGRTDTQYF.

This sequence joins TRBV29-1 and TRBJ2-4; D remains ambiguous. The germline V gene encodes CDR1 SQVTM and CDR2 ANQGSEA. This CDR3 region has 12 residues. V lost 3 bases and J 1 base, leaving 4 bases between the germline ends. The CDR3 coding sequence is TGCAGCGTTGACAGTGCCAAAAACATTCAGTACTTC. Translated, it gives CSVDSAKNIQYF.

V gene TRBV19 combines with J gene TRBJ1-4, with 7 bases that match TRBD1. The germline gives CDR1 LNHDA, CDR2 SQIVND (reference sequence). The V gene end was trimmed by 6 bases and the J gene end by 8 bases; junction bases not matched to a gene: 6. The CDR3 length is 13 residues. The CDR3: CASRGQAAEKLFF. Written as DNA, the CDR3 is TGTGCCAGTAGAGGACAGGCGGCGGAAAAACTGTTTTTT.

This clone has more than one count but fewer than ten. V gene TRBV4-1 combines with J gene TRBJ1-1; D possibly corresponds to TRBD1 (5 bases). The CDR3 runs 17 residues. V lost 2 bases to trimming and J lost 1 base, with 17 bases between them. Per the germline V gene, CDR1 is MGHRA and CDR2 is YSYEKL. CDR3 coding DNA: TGCGCCAGCAGCCAACGCCTGGCCCGGGGGACGAACACTGAAGCTTTCTTT. Its protein product is CASSQRLARGTNTEAFF.

The chain links TRBV30 to TRBJ2-3; 8 bases fit TRBD1. Germline CDR1 reads GTSNPN; CDR2 reads SVGIG (reference sequence). J gave up 3 bases and V 5 bases, and 13 bases lay outside the gene matches. This CDR3 contains 16 residues. DNA of the CDR3: TGTGCCTGGGTAAACTTAGACAGGGGAAGGACAGATACGCAGTATTTT. Protein sequence: CAWVNLDRGRTDTQYF.

This chain links TRBV7-9 with TRBJ1-2, with 7 bases aligning to TRBD1. Per germline, CDR1 SEHNR and CDR2 FQNEAQ (reference sequence). The CDR3 spans 15 residues. The ends lost 5 bases at V and 4 bases at J; junction bases unmatched: 10. The CDR3 bases are TGTGCCAGCAGCCCCAGGGACAGCCACTTCTATGGCTACACCTTC. This gives the protein CASSPRDSHFYGYTF.

V and J are TRBV30 and TRBJ2-1, with 16 positions matching TRBD2. Germline V gives CDR1 GTSNPN, CDR2 SVGIG (reference sequence). The CDR3 has 19 amino acids. This CDR3 is CAFRQAGLAGGGAYNEQFF. CDR3 DNA sequence: TGTGCTTTCCGCCAGGCGGGACTAGCGGGAGGGGGGGCCTACAATGAGCAGTTCTTC.

Of note for this clone: The same CDR3 is also encoded by other DNA sequences in this sample. The chain carries TRBV5-1 and TRBJ2-5; the D gene is possibly TRBD2 (6 bases). Germline CDR1 and CDR2: SGHRS and YFSETQ. V was shortened by 0 bases and J by 5 bases, with 11 bases between the two germline ends. The CDR3 length is 14 residues. CDR3 coding DNA: TGCGCCAGCAGCTTGGCCGGGAGTGGCGAGACCCAGTACTTC. It specifies CASSLAGSGETQYF. Full variable domain (remainder filled in from reference TRBV5-1 and TRBJ2-5): KAGVTQTPRYLIKTRGQQVTLSCSPISGHRSVSWYQQTPGQGLQFLFEYFSETQRNKGNFPGRFSGRQFSNSRSEMNVSTLELGDSALYLCASSLAGSGETQYFGPGTRLLVL.

The chain employs TRBV11-2 and TRBJ1-2; D remains ambiguous. The germline V gene has CDR1 SGHAT and CDR2 FQNNGV. This CDR3 is 12 amino acids long. V was trimmed by 0 bases and J by 14 bases, leaving 13 bases between them. This chain's CDR3 is CASSLDPRTSTF. The CDR3 DNA follows: TGTGCCAGCAGCTTAGATCCGCGCACGTCTACCTTC.

The rearrangement uses TRBV4-3 and TRBJ2-3; 7 bases map to TRBD2. J gave up 1 base and V 1 base, and 8 bases lay outside the gene matches. CDR3 length: 17 residues. Germline-derived CDR1 and CDR2 are LGHNA and YSLEER. CDR3 nucleotides: TGCGCCAGCAGCCAAGTGTTGAGCGGGGTTGGCACAGATACGCAGTATTTT. It translates to CASSQVLSGVGTDTQYF.

The chain joins TRBV30 to TRBJ2-1, with TRBD2 identical over 11 bases. J was trimmed by 10 bases and V by 2 bases; bases with no gene match: 7. Per the germline V gene, CDR1 is GTSNPN and CDR2 is SVGIG (reference sequence). This CDR3 contains 14 residues. Here the CDR3 DNA reads TGTGCCTGGAGTAAACTAGCGGGAGCTGGGGAGCAGTTCTTC. Translated: CAWSKLAGAGEQFF.

This rearrangement joins TRBV4-1 to TRBJ2-1, with 10 nucleotides matching TRBD2. From germline, CDR1 is MGHRA and CDR2 YSYEKL. The CDR3 loop spans 15 amino acids. V lost 5 bases and J lost 3; bases outside the gene matches: 4. The CDR3 region is CASSETSGNYNEQFF. CDR3 DNA sequence: TGCGCCAGCAGCGAAACTAGCGGGAACTACAATGAGCAGTTCTTC.

The rearrangement uses TRBV6-5 and TRBJ1-6; D is unresolved. The V and J ends lost 6 bases and 6 bases respectively, with 12 bases between them. This CDR3 has 14 amino acids. The germline gives CDR1 MNHEY, CDR2 SVGAGI. The CDR3 protein is CASRKVEVNSPLHF. The CDR3 DNA reads as TGTGCCAGCAGGAAGGTAGAGGTTAATTCACCCCTCCACTTT.

V usage is TRBV18 and J usage is TRBJ2-1; tentatively, D is TRBD2 (6 bases). Germline V gives CDR1 KGHSH, CDR2 LQKENI. The CDR3 has 17 residues. V was clipped by 5 bases and J by 7 bases, with 24 bases between them. This chain's CDR3 is CASSSLSGAGSRNEQFF. The DNA of the CDR3 is TGTGCCAGCTCATCCCTGAGTGGGGCGGGAAGTCGTAATGAGCAGTTCTTC.

This clone was picked up one time. The chain recombines TRBV28 with TRBJ1-5; a weak D match, TRBD1 (5 bases). With 5 bases removed from V and 4 bases from J, the gap between germline ends came to 9 bases. The CDR3 covers 13 residues. Germline V gene data show CDR1 as MDHEN and CDR2 as SYDVKM. CDR3 residues: CASSRQTNQPQHF. The CDR3 DNA reads as TGTGCCAGCAGTCGACAGACTAATCAGCCCCAGCATTTT.

The chain combines TRBV5-1 with TRBJ2-1; 9 nucleotides line up with TRBD1. The junction had 6 bases not matched to a gene; V was cut back by 2 bases and J by 3 bases. The germline gives CDR1 SGHRS, CDR2 YFSETQ. This CDR3 spans 16 amino acids. CDR3 protein: CASSLVGQGIYNEQFF. CDR3 bases: TGCGCCAGCAGCTTAGTGGGACAGGGTATCTACAATGAGCAGTTCTTC.

The V gene is TRBV19, the J gene TRBJ1-4; no reliable D call. This CDR3 has 15 residues. V was shortened by 2 bases and J by 4 bases, with 11 bases between the two germline ends. CDR1 LNHDA and CDR2 SQIVND come from the germline V gene (reference sequence). The CDR3: CASSIKTTINEKLFF. CDR3 sequence (DNA): TGTGCCAGTAGTATAAAGACAACCATTAATGAAAAACTGTTTTTT.

The genes are TRBV9 and TRBJ2-7; D unclear. Germline V lookup: CDR1 SGDLS, CDR2 YYNGEE. This CDR3 has 13 amino acids. Trimming removed 4 bases at V and 3 bases at J, with 11 bases between. The CDR3 DNA reads TGTGCCAGCAGCCCCCAAACAAGCTACGAGCAGTACTTC. Amino acids: CASSPQTSYEQYF.